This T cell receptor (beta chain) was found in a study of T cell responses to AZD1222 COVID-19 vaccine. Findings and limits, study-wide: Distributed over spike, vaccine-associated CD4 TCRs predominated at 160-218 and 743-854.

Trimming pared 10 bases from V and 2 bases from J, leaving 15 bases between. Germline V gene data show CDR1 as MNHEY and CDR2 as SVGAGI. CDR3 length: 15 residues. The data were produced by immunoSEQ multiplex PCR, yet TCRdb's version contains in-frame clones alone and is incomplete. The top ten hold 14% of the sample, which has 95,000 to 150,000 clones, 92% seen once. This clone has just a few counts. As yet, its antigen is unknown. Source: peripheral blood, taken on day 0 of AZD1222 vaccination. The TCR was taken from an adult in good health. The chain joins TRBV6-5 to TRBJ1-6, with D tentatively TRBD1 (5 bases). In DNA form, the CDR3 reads TGTGCCATCCGGGACGGAGCAGCCTATAATTCACCCCTCCACTTT. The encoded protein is CAIRDGAAYNSPLHF.